The present TCR beta chain was sequenced within a study of PD-1 blockade in classical Hodgkin lymphoma. Study-level points and caveats: Reported baseline diversity: healthy donors highest, relapsed/refractory patients lowest. Undefined causes, possibly disease activity or prior therapy, underlie the repertoire differences.

Sequencing was performed with immunoSEQ multiplex PCR; in TCRdb, only in-frame clones are kept and a portion is missing. The sample consists of about 35,000 clones, around 88% of them appearing once. Time point defined: newly diagnosed, previously untreated cHL patient sample. With magnetic negative selection, CD4+ T cells were purified from PBMCs that had been thawed. Untreated, newly diagnosed classical Hodgkin lymphoma PBMCs served for comparison. On this clone itself: Its antigen is unidentified.

This CDR3 comprises 12 residues. Trimming stripped 2 bases from V and 3 bases from J, with 5 bases between. CDR1 and CDR2 from the germline V gene are KGHSH and LQKENI. Sequenced sample: CD4+ T cells from blood. The chain combines TRBV18 with TRBJ2-7; D unresolved. The clonotype was recovered from a human donor with classical Hodgkin lymphoma. The CDR3 sequence: CASSPNLYEQYF. Here the CDR3 DNA reads TGTGCCAGCTCACCAAATCTCTACGAGCAGTACTTC.